Shown below are 7 T cell receptor beta chains from a single sample sequenced in a study of blood T cell repertoires in COVID-19. TCRdb's table, derived via immunoSEQ multiplex PCR, lists solely in-frame clones and lacks some. Here the sample spans about 440,000 clones, about 87% being singletons. Sequencing was carried out using peripheral blood. Receptor source: a woman in her fifties or sixties with COVID-19, enrolled during active disease.

J is TRBJ1-5 and V is TRBV15, with 7 bases lining up with TRBD1. The germline CDR1 and CDR2 sequences are LNHNV and YYDKDF (reference sequence). J gave up 7 bases and V 0 bases, and 6 bases lay outside the gene matches. This CDR3 is built from 15 residues. Here the CDR3 reads CATSRDPGGGQPQHF. The DNA for the CDR3 is TGTGCCACCAGCAGAGATCCAGGGGGAGGACAGCCCCAGCATTTT. Using reference TRBV15 and TRBJ1-5 for the parts outside the CDR3, the full variable domain is DAMVIQNPRYQVTQFGKPVTLSCSQTLNHNVMYWYQQKSSQAPKLLFHYYDKDFNNEADTPDNFQSRRPNTSFCFLDIRSPGLGDTAMYLCATSRDPGGGQPQHFGDGTRLSIL.

CDR3 sequence reads: CASSRTGFGYTF. In nucleotides, the CDR3 is TGTGCCAGCAGCAGGACAGGGTTTGGCTACACCTTC. This sequence joins TRBV5-6 and TRBJ1-2, with 8 positions matching TRBD1. Germline CDR1 and CDR2: SGHDT and YYEEEE. Trimming at V came to 4 bases and at J to 7 bases, leaving 3 bases not matched to a gene. The CDR3 totals 12 residues. The variable domain in full, with the rest retrieved from reference TRBV5-6 and TRBJ1-2, is DAGVTQSPTHLIKTRGQQVTLRCSPKSGHDTVSWYQQALGQGPQFIFQYYEEEERQRGNFPDRFSGHQFPNYSSELNVNALLLGDSALYLCASSRTGFGYTFGSGTRLTVV.

This chain connects TRBV28 to TRBJ1-1; 9 bases are a match to TRBD1. V shed 5 bases and J 11 bases; nucleotides not matched to a gene: 9. There are 13 residues in the CDR3. Per germline, CDR1 MDHEN and CDR2 SYDVKM. The CDR3: CASSVQGARSAFF. The DNA of the CDR3 is TGTGCCAGCAGTGTACAGGGGGCAAGGAGCGCTTTCTTT.

In DNA, the CDR3 is TGTGCCAGCAGTGGCGCCTCAGGATTTAATGAAAAACTGTTTTTT. This sequence encodes CASSGASGFNEKLFF. V is TRBV9 and J is TRBJ1-4; D gene ambiguous. This CDR3 region has 15 residues. V was trimmed by 5 bases and J by 4 bases, leaving 15 bases between them. Germline V gene sequence: CDR1 SGDLS, CDR2 YYNGEE. Variable domain in full (rest from reference TRBV9 and TRBJ1-4): DSGVTQTPKHLITATGQRVTLRCSPRSGDLSVYWYQQSLDQGLQFLIQYYNGEERAKGNILERFSAQQFPDLHSELNLSSLELGDSALYFCASSGASGFNEKLFFGSGTQLSVL.

The rearrangement links TRBV5-1 to TRBJ2-7, with D uncertain. Germline V gene sequence: CDR1 SGHRS, CDR2 YFSETQ. The germline V and J ends were trimmed by 0 bases and 3 bases, with 10 bases remaining between them. The CDR3 sequence is 14 residues long. The CDR3 reads CASSLAPAGYEQYF. In DNA form, the CDR3 reads TGCGCCAGCAGCTTGGCCCCGGCAGGCTACGAGCAGTACTTC.

The chain is built from TRBV7-9 and TRBJ1-2; D uncertain. CDR3 length: 11 amino acids. V was trimmed by 8 bases and J by 4 bases, leaving 8 bases between them. Germline V CDR1 and CDR2: SEHNR, FQNEAQ (reference sequence). CDR3 DNA sequence: TGTGCCAGCGAGGCCTCCTATGGCTACACCTTC. Its translation is CASEASYGYTF.

The V gene is TRBV2, the J gene TRBJ1-3, with D possibly being TRBD1 (6 bases). The CDR3 runs 12 residues. Germline V gene sequence: CDR1 SNHLY, CDR2 FYNNEI. Trimming shortened V by 8 bases and J by 4 bases, and 9 bases separated the two germline ends. As DNA, the CDR3 is TGTGCCAGCGGGAGGGGGGGAAACACCATATATTTT. It translates to CASGRGGNTIYF.